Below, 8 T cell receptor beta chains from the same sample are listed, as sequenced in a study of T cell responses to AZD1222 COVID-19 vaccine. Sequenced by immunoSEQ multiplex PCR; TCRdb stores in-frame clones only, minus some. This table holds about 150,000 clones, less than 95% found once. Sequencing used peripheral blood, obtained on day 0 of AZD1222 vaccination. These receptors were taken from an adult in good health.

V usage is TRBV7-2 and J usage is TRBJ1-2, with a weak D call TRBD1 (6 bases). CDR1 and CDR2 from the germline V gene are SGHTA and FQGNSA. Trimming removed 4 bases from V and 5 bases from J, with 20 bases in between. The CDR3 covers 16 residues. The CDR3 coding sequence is TGTGCCAGCAGCTCAGGAGGAGGGGGGGACCAGTATGGCTACACCTTC. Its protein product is CASSSGGGGDQYGYTF.

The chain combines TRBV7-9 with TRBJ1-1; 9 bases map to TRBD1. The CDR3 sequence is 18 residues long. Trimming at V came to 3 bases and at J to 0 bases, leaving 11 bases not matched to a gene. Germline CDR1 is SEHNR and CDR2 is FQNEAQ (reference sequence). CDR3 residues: CASSFRPGQGVMNTEAFF. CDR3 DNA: TGTGCCAGCAGCTTCAGACCGGGACAGGGCGTGATGAACACTGAAGCTTTCTTT.

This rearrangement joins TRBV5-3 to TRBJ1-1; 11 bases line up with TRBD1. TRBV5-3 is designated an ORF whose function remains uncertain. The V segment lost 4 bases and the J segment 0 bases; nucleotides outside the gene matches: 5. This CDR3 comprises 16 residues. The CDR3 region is CARSKRTGGVNTEAFF. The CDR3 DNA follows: TGTGCCAGAAGCAAAAGGACAGGGGGCGTGAACACTGAAGCTTTCTTT.

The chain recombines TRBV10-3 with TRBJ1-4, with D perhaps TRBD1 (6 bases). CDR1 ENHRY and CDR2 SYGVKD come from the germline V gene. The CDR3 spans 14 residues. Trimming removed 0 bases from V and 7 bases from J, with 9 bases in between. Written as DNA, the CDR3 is TGTGCCATCAGTGAGTCAGAGGGGGGTGAAAAACTGTTTTTT. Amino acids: CAISESEGGEKLFF.

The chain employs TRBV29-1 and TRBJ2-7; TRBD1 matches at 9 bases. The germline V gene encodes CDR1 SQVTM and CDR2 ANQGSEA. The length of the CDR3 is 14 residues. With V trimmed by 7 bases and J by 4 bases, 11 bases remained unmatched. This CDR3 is CSAALGQGTYEQYF. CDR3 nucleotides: TGCAGCGCCGCTCTCGGACAGGGGACGTACGAGCAGTACTTC.

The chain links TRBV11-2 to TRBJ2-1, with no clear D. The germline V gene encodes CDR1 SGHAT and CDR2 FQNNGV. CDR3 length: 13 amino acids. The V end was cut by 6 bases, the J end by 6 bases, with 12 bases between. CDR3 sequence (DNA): TGTGCCAGCAGTTTTGGGCGGTTCAATGAGCAGTTCTTC. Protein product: CASSFGRFNEQFF.

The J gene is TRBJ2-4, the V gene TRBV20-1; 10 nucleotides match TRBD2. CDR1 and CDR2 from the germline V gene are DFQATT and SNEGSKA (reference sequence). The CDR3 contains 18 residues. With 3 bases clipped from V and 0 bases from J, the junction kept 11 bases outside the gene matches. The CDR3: CSASAWLAGDLAKNIQYF. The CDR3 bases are TGCAGTGCTAGTGCATGGCTAGCGGGGGACCTAGCCAAAAACATTCAGTACTTC.

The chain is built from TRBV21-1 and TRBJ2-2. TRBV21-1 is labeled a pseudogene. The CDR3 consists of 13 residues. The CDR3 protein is CASATRKPGELFF. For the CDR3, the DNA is TGTGCCAGTGCAACTCGGAAGCCCGGGGAGCTGTTTTTT.